This TCR beta chain was found in a study of T cells after yellow fever vaccination. This clonotype was seen ten or more times. The antigen remains undetermined. Germline V gives CDR1 SGDLS, CDR2 YYNGEE. V dropped 3 bases and J dropped 5; count of bases not matched to a gene: 9. The CDR3 has 15 amino acids. Researchers made TCR cDNA using 5'RACE template switching, and this step added a universal primer site and UMIs. TCRdb reanalysed the 5' RACE reads using MiXCR and keeps one entry per CDR3 protein. The table has around 330,000 distinct CDR3 sequences, around 3.6% seen once. Points from the study as a whole: Most clones from primary vaccination were detected again post-booster (about 95% CD4, about 85% CD8).

J is TRBJ1-1 and V is TRBV9, with TRBD1 identical over 8 bases. The TCR comes from a man aged 18 to 29 who received the YFV17D yellow fever vaccine. This specimen was PBMCs, taken on the day of the yellow fever booster vaccination. This CDR3 is CASSAVDRGWTEAFF. CDR3 nucleotides: TGTGCCAGCAGCGCCGTCGACAGGGGTTGGACTGAAGCTTTCTTT. The entire variable domain, with the rest obtained from reference TRBV9 and TRBJ1-1, is as follows: DSGVTQTPKHLITATGQRVTLRCSPRSGDLSVYWYQQSLDQGLQFLIQYYNGEERAKGNILERFSAQQFPDLHSELNLSSLELGDSALYFCASSAVDRGWTEAFFGQGTRLTVV.